This TCR beta chain was identified during a study of T cell responses to AZD1222 COVID-19 vaccine. The study, taken as a whole, reports: Regions left unmutated in variants are reportedly the target of nearly half of spike-specific TCRs. The peak T cell response came first, and repertoires were sampled only after it.

Of note for this clone: The antigen remains undetermined.

Trimming took 3 bases from V and 5 from J, leaving 8 bases between them. The CDR3 consists of 13 residues. Germline loops: CDR1 GTSNPN, CDR2 SVGIG (reference sequence). Clones were read by immunoSEQ multiplex PCR, and TCRdb kept only the in-frame ones, dropping some. The data hold about 120,000 clones, with roughly 90% observed a single time. The sequences come from peripheral blood, collected on day 0 of AZD1222 vaccination. This rearrangement joins TRBV30 to TRBJ1-6; D uncertain. This clonotype originated in an adult in good health. In DNA, the CDR3 is TGTGCCTGGAGACGGCAGGATAATTCACCCCTCCACTTT. Protein product: CAWRRQDNSPLHF.